Listed below are T cell receptor beta chains from one sample, sequenced in a study of blood T cell repertoires in COVID-19. The repertoire was sequenced with immunoSEQ multiplex PCR; TCRdb's copy has only in-frame clones and lacks some. The sample contains 30,000 to 40,000 clones, roughly 92% of which appear only once. The sequencing input was peripheral blood. Receptor source: a human donor in a cohort sampled during active COVID-19. CDR3s include the opening cysteine and the closing phenylalanine or tryptophan. Fields, in order: clone size, CDR3 length, V gene, J gene, D gene, CDR3 DNA, CDR3 protein. The D gene is left open where the match is weak. Expanded clones get a size class; other rows say once, few or many, or leave the size out.

clone size: .
CDR3 length: 15
V gene: TRBV2
J gene: TRBJ2-2
D gene: TRBD2
CDR3 DNA: TGTGCCAGCAGTGAAGCGGGAGGGGTCACCGGGGAGCTGTTTTTT
CDR3 protein: CASSEAGGVTGELFF

clone size: .
CDR3 length: 14
V gene: TRBV10-3
J gene: TRBJ2-1
D gene: .
CDR3 DNA: TGTGCCATCAGTGACGAAGGGGTGCGGAATGAGCAGTTCTTC
CDR3 protein: CAISDEGVRNEQFF

clone size: .
CDR3 length: 14
V gene: TRBV27
J gene: TRBJ1-2
D gene: .
CDR3 DNA: TGTGCCAGCAGTTTGGGGGCAGGAAACTATGGCTACACCTTC
CDR3 protein: CASSLGAGNYGYTF

clone size: .
CDR3 length: 16
V gene: TRBV10-1
J gene: TRBJ1-1
D gene: .
CDR3 DNA: TGCGCCAGCAGTGATCCGGGAGAGACCCTGAACACTGAAGCTTTCTTT
CDR3 protein: CASSDPGETLNTEAFF

clone size: .
CDR3 length: 15
V gene: TRBV30
J gene: TRBJ2-2
D gene: .
CDR3 DNA: TGTGCCTGGAGGGCCTGGGGGGGGCGGACCGGGGAGCTGTTTTTT
CDR3 protein: CAWRAWGGRTGELFF

clone size: .
CDR3 length: 15
V gene: TRBV6-5
J gene: TRBJ1-2
D gene: .
CDR3 DNA: TGTGCCAGCAGGACCCGGGACACCATAAACTATGGCTACACCTTC
CDR3 protein: CASRTRDTINYGYTF

clone size: .
CDR3 length: 16
V gene: TRBV28
J gene: TRBJ1-4
D gene: .
CDR3 DNA: TGTGCCAGCAGCCAAGGGGCGGGGGACGGGAGGGAAAAACTGTTTTTT
CDR3 protein: CASSQGAGDGREKLFF

clone size: .
CDR3 length: 15
V gene: TRBV19
J gene: TRBJ1-2
D gene: TRBD1
CDR3 DNA: TGTGCCAGTAGTATTGTAGCAGGGGGCGATTATGGCTACACCTTC
CDR3 protein: CASSIVAGGDYGYTF

clone size: .
CDR3 length: 13
V gene: TRBV2
J gene: TRBJ2-3
D gene: TRBD2
CDR3 DNA: TGTGCCAGTCCTAGCGGGAGGGCGGATACGCAGTATTTT
CDR3 protein: CASPSGRADTQYF

clone size: .
CDR3 length: 14
V gene: TRBV27
J gene: TRBJ2-7
D gene: TRBD1
CDR3 DNA: TGTGCCAGCAGACCCGGGACAGGGGAATACGAGCAGTACTTC
CDR3 protein: CASRPGTGEYEQYF

clone size: .
CDR3 length: 17
V gene: TRBV7-8
J gene: TRBJ2-1
D gene: TRBD2
CDR3 DNA: TGTGCCAGCAGCGAACAACCCACTAGCGGGGGGGGAAATGAGCAGTTCTTC
CDR3 protein: CASSEQPTSGGGNEQFF

clone size: .
CDR3 length: 18
V gene: TRBV15
J gene: TRBJ1-4
D gene: .
CDR3 DNA: TGTGCCACCAGCAGACATCTCGACCCGCGGGGCGGTGGTGAAAAACTGTTTTTT
CDR3 protein: CATSRHLDPRGGGEKLFF

clone size: once
CDR3 length: 11
V gene: TRBV2
J gene: TRBJ1-1
D gene: .
CDR3 DNA: TGTGCCAAGACAGGTTTTTCTGAAGCTTTCTTT
CDR3 protein: CAKTGFSEAFF

clone size: .
CDR3 length: 11
V gene: TRBV28
J gene: TRBJ2-1
D gene: .
CDR3 DNA: TGTGCCAGCAGCCGGGTGGGTGAGCAGTTCTTC
CDR3 protein: CASSRVGEQFF

clone size: once
CDR3 length: 18
V gene: TRBV7-6
J gene: TRBJ2-5
D gene: TRBD2
CDR3 DNA: TGTGCCAGCAGCTTAGTGTCTAGCGGGGGAACCGGGTTAGAGACCCAGTACTTC
CDR3 protein: CASSLVSSGGTGLETQYF

clone size: once
CDR3 length: 14
V gene: TRBV5-1
J gene: TRBJ1-2
D gene: TRBD1
CDR3 DNA: TGCGCCAGCACCGAGACAGGGTTTGGATATGGCTACACCTTC
CDR3 protein: CASTETGFGYGYTF

clone size: .
CDR3 length: 13
V gene: TRBV6-5
J gene: TRBJ1-4
D gene: .
CDR3 DNA: TGTGCCAGCGTAGGGGAGGTGGGTGAAAAACTGTTTTTT
CDR3 protein: CASVGEVGEKLFF

clone size: .
CDR3 length: 15
V gene: TRBV4-1
J gene: TRBJ2-1
D gene: .
CDR3 DNA: TGCGCCAGCAGCCACCCAGGGACAACCTACAATGAGCAGTTCTTC
CDR3 protein: CASSHPGTTYNEQFF

clone size: .
CDR3 length: 16
V gene: TRBV7-3
J gene: TRBJ2-3
D gene: TRBD2
CDR3 DNA: TGTGCCAGCAGCTTTACTAGCGGTGGAACGACAGATACGCAGTATTTT
CDR3 protein: CASSFTSGGTTDTQYF

clone size: .
CDR3 length: 15
V gene: TRBV19
J gene: TRBJ2-7
D gene: TRBD1
CDR3 DNA: TGTGCCAGTAGTATCTCTGGACAGGGGTCCTACGAGCAGTACTTC
CDR3 protein: CASSISGQGSYEQYF

clone size: .
CDR3 length: 14
V gene: TRBV5-1
J gene: TRBJ2-5
D gene: .
CDR3 DNA: TGCGCCAGCAGCTTGGGACGGGAGAAAGAGACCCAGTACTTC
CDR3 protein: CASSLGREKETQYF

clone size: .
CDR3 length: 19
V gene: TRBV27
J gene: TRBJ1-6
D gene: TRBD1
CDR3 DNA: TGTGCCAGCAGTTTATCCGGGACAGGGGGTTTCTTAGTTTACTCACCCCTCCACTTT
CDR3 protein: CASSLSGTGGFLVYSPLHF

clone size: .
CDR3 length: 15
V gene: TRBV7-8
J gene: TRBJ1-6
D gene: .
CDR3 DNA: TGTGCCAGCAGCCTTGCCCCGGCGGGCAATTCACCCCTCCACTTT
CDR3 protein: CASSLAPAGNSPLHF

clone size: .
CDR3 length: 15
V gene: TRBV30
J gene: TRBJ2-6
D gene: .
CDR3 DNA: TGTGCCTGGAGCCCGTACTCGCGGAGGGCCAACGTCCTGACTTTC
CDR3 protein: CAWSPYSRRANVLTF

clone size: .
CDR3 length: 20
V gene: TRBV27
J gene: TRBJ2-1
D gene: TRBD2
CDR3 DNA: TGTGCCAGCAGACCAGGACTAGCGGGAGGTTGGGGAAGCTCCTACAATGAGCAGTTCTTC
CDR3 protein: CASRPGLAGGWGSSYNEQFF